This is a list of T cell receptor beta chains from one sample in a study of cytomegalovirus exposure and HLA in healthy donors. The protocol was immunoSEQ multiplex PCR, while the TCRdb copy is restricted to in-frame clones and leaves out a portion. In the table there are some 150,000 clones, about 85% of which are singletons. Source material: PBMCs. These receptors all stem from a human donor in good health. Each CDR3 is given with its conserved first and last residue. D genes are given only for firm matches. Some rows have no size entry. The others give once, few or many, or a class for an expanded clone.

TRBV27	few	TRBJ1-3	.	TGTGCCAGCAGTCCCTCAGGGACTCGTGCGAACACCATATATTTT	CASSPSGTRANTIYF
TRBV7-8	.	TRBJ1-1	.	TGTGCCAGCAGCCCCGGGGGGAATGTTGAAGCTTTCTTT	CASSPGGNVEAFF
TRBV20-1	once	TRBJ2-5	.	TGCAGTGCAAACTATGGCGAGACCCAGTACTTC	CSANYGETQYF
TRBV27	.	TRBJ1-1	TRBD1	TGTGCCAGCAGTAAAGCAGGGGGCGGGGGCACTGAAGCTTTCTTT	CASSKAGGGGTEAFF
TRBV27	.	TRBJ2-3	TRBD2	TGTGCCAGCAGTCGCAGCGGGGGGCGACCTAGCACAGATACGCAGTATTTT	CASSRSGGRPSTDTQYF
TRBV6-5	.	TRBJ2-7	TRBD1	TGTGCCAGCAGTTATACAGGGGACCTATCCTACGAGCAGTACTTC	CASSYTGDLSYEQYF
TRBV15	.	TRBJ1-5	.	TGTGCCACCAGCAGAGGCGCAAATCAGCCCCAGCATTTT	CATSRGANQPQHF
TRBV6-5	.	TRBJ1-2	TRBD1	TGTGCCAGCACCCCCTCGACAGGGACTAACTATGGCTACACCTTC	CASTPSTGTNYGYTF
TRBV19	few	TRBJ1-4	.	TGTGCCAGTAGCCACGGGCAGGGGAATTCGGGAAAACTGTTTTTT	CASSHGQGNSGKLFF
TRBV29-1	.	TRBJ1-1	.	TGCAGCGTGCCCCACGGGTTAGAAGAAGCTTTCTTT	CSVPHGLEEAFF
TRBV28	once	TRBJ2-3	TRBD1	TGTGCCAGCAGTTCAACCTTACAGGGGGCAGATACGCAGTATTTT	CASSSTLQGADTQYF
TRBV7-2	once	TRBJ2-3	.	TGTGCCAGCAGCTTAGTTCCGGGTCAAGCTTGGACTGATACGCAGTATTTT	CASSLVPGQAWTDTQYF
TRBV6-5	.	TRBJ2-4	.	TGTGCCAGCAGTACCGACATGGCCCGCCCTCAGTACTTC	CASSTDMARPQYF
TRBV28	.	TRBJ2-1	.	TGTGCCAGCAGCTACCTTCAGGGTAATGCGTACAATGAGCAGTTCTTC	CASSYLQGNAYNEQFF
TRBV2	.	TRBJ1-5	.	TGTGCCAGCAGTGAAGCGGCGGGTCAGCCCCAGCATTTT	CASSEAAGQPQHF
TRBV11-3	.	TRBJ2-1	.	TGTGCCAGCAGTTCAGGGGACGATGAGCAGTTCTTC	CASSSGDDEQFF
TRBV19	.	TRBJ1-3	.	TGTGCCACTCAGGGGAGGGCAGGGAGGCACTCTGGAAACACCATATATTTT	CATQGRAGRHSGNTIYF
TRBV10-1	.	TRBJ2-5	.	TGCGCCAGCAGTGAGGGGATCGCTACAGGGGAGACCCAGTACTTC	CASSEGIATGETQYF
TRBV7-6	once	TRBJ1-1	.	TGTGCCAGCAGCTTAACCGGGGGGAACACTGAAGCTTTCTTT	CASSLTGGNTEAFF
TRBV7-2	.	TRBJ2-3	.	TGTGCCAGCAGCCCCGGACTGGACCCCTTTACGCAGTATTTT	CASSPGLDPFTQYF
TRBV6-5	.	TRBJ2-2	TRBD1	TGTGCCAGCAGACCGACAGGGGTGAACACCGGGGAGCTGTTTTTT	CASRPTGVNTGELFF
TRBV7-3	.	TRBJ2-3	TRBD2	TGTGCCAGCAGCCGGACTAGCGGGAGGGAGGATACGCAGTATTTT	CASSRTSGREDTQYF
TRBV28	.	TRBJ2-7	.	TGTGCCAGCCTTTCTTCTAGCTCCTACGAGCAGTACTTC	CASLSSSSYEQYF
TRBV27	.	TRBJ2-1	TRBD1	TGTGCCAGCAGGGACAGGGGCCGCAATGAGCAGTTCTTC	CASRDRGRNEQFF
TRBV29-1	.	TRBJ1-1	TRBD1	TGCAGCACACAGACAGGGGGTAACACTGAAGCTTTCTTT	CSTQTGGNTEAFF
TRBV29-1	many	TRBJ1-1	TRBD1	TGCAGCGTTGATCTCTCCGGGACAGGCCTCCTCACGGGAGCTTTCTTT	CSVDLSGTGLLTGAFF
TRBV30	.	TRBJ1-1	.	TGTGCCTGGAGTGTACTCCCGGTGAACACTGAAGCTTTCTTT	CAWSVLPVNTEAFF
TRBV7-3	.	TRBJ2-3	.	TGTGCCAGCCGACGGAACGGAGCCTCCACAGATACGCAGTATTTT	CASRRNGASTDTQYF